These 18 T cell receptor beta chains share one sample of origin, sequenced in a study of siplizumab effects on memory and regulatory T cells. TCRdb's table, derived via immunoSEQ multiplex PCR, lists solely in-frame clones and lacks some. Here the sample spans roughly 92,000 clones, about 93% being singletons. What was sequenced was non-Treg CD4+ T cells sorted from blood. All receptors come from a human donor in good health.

CDR3 residues: CASILHGSATEAFF. The CDR3 DNA reads TGTGCCAGCATTCTTCACGGGTCGGCCACTGAAGCTTTCTTT. J is TRBJ1-1 and V is TRBV6-1; no definite D call. The CDR3 length is 14 residues. From germline, CDR1 is MNHNS and CDR2 SASEGT. V was cut by 7 bases and J by 4 bases, with 16 bases left in between.

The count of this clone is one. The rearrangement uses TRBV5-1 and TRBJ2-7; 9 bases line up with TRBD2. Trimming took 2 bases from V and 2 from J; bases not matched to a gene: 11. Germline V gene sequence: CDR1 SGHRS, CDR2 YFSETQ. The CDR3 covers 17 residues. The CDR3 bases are TGCGCCAGCAGCTTCGGGGGCCTTAGCGGGAGTGCCTACGAGCAGTACTTC. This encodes CASSFGGLSGSAYEQYF.

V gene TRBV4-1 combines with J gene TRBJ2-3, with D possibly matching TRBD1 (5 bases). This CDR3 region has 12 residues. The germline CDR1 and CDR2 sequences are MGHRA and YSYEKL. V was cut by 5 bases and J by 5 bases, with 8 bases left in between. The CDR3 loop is CASSYDRDTQYF. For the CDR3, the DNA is TGCGCCAGCAGCTACGACAGAGATACGCAGTATTTT.

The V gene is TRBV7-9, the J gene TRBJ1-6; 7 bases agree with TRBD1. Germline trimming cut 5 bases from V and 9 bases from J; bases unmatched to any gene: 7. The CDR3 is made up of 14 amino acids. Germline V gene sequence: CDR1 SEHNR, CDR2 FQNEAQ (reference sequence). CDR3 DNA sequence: TGTGCCAGCAGCCCTGGACAGGCAGGTTCACCCCTCCACTTT. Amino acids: CASSPGQAGSPLHF.

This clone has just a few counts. CDR3 bases: TGTGCCAGCAGTTTAATGGGTACTGAAGCTTTCTTT. It encodes CASSLMGTEAFF. The chain uses TRBV28 and TRBJ1-1; unclear D gene. Per the germline V gene, CDR1 is MDHEN and CDR2 is SYDVKM. CDR3 length: 12 amino acids. V lost 2 bases and J 5 bases, leaving 6 bases between the germline ends.

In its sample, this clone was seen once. The CDR3 reads CASSQYAGTGHNEQFF. Written as DNA, the CDR3 is TGCGCCAGCAGTCAATACGCCGGGACAGGGCACAATGAGCAGTTCTTC. The V gene is TRBV23-1, the J gene TRBJ2-1; 9 nucleotides agree with TRBD1. TRBV23-1 is designated an ORF whose function remains uncertain. This CDR3 contains 16 residues. After removal of 1 base from V and 5 bases from J, the junction contained 6 bases not matched to a gene.

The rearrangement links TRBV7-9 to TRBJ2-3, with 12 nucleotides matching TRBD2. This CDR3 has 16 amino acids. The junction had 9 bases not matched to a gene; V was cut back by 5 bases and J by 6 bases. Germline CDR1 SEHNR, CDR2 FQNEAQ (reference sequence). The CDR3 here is CASSPRLAGVGDTQYF. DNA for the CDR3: TGTGCCAGCAGCCCCCGACTAGCGGGAGTTGGGGATACGCAGTATTTT.

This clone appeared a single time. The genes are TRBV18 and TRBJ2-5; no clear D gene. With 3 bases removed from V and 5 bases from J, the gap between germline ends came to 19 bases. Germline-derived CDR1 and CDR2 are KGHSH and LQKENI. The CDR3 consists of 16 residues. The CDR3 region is CASSPLPLVARETQYF. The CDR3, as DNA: TGTGCCAGCTCACCCCTCCCCCTAGTGGCGCGGGAGACCCAGTACTTC.

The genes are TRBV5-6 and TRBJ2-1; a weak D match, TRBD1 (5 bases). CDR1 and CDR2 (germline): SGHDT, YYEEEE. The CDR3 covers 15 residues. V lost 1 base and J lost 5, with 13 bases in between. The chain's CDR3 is CASSLPRVKHNEQFF. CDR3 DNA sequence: TGTGCCAGCAGCTTGCCCAGGGTGAAGCACAATGAGCAGTTCTTC.

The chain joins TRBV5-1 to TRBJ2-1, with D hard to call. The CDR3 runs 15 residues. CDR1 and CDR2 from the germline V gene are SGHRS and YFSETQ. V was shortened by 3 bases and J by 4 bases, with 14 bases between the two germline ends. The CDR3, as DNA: TGCGCCAGCAGCTACCGGGTCGACGAATACAATGAGCAGTTCTTC. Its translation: CASSYRVDEYNEQFF.

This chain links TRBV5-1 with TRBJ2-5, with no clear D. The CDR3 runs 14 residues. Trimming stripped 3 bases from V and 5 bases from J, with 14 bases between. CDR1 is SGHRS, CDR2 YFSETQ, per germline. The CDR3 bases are TGCGCCAGCAGCTACAATTTAGAGCAGGAGACCCAGTACTTC. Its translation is CASSYNLEQETQYF.

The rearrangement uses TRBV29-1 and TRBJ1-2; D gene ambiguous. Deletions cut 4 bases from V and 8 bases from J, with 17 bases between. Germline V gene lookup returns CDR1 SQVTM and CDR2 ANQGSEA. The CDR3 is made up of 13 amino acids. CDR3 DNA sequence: TGCAGCGTTGGTGAGGAGGCGTCTTTGGGCTACACCTTC. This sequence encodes CSVGEEASLGYTF.

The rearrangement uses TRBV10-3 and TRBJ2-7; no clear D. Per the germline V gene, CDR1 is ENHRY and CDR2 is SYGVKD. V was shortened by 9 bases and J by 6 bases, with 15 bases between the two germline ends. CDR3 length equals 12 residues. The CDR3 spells CAISPVVSEQYF. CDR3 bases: TGTGCCATAAGTCCCGTTGTTTCCGAGCAGTACTTC.

The CDR3 DNA is TGTGCCAGTTCATTGGAACTAGCGGGGAACACCGGGGAGCTGTTTTTT. Translating it yields CASSLELAGNTGELFF. The V gene is TRBV19, the J gene TRBJ2-2; 9 bases agree with TRBD2. CDR3 length equals 16 residues. The junction had 8 bases not matched to a gene; V was cut back by 8 bases and J by 1 base. CDR1 and CDR2 from the germline V gene are LNHDA and SQIVND (reference sequence). Full variable domain (outside the CDR3, taken from reference TRBV19 and TRBJ2-2): DGGITQSPKYLFRKEGQNVTLSCEQNLNHDAMYWYRQDPGQGLRLIYYSQIVNDFQKGDIAEGYSVSREKKESFPLTVTSAQKNPTAFYLCASSLELAGNTGELFFGEGSRLTVL.

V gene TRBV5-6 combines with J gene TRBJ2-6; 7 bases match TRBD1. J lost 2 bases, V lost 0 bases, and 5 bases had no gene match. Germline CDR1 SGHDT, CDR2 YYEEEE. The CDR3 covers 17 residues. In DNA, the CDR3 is TGTGCCAGCAGCTTGGGGGGGACAGTTGCTGGGGCCAACGTCCTGACTTTC. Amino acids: CASSLGGTVAGANVLTF.

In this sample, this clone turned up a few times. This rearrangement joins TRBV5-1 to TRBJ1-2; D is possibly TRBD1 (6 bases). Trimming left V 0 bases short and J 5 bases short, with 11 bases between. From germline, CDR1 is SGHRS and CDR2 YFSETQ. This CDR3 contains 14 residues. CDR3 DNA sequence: TGCGCCAGCAGCTTGGCCCAAGGGGGGTATGGCTACACCTTC. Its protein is CASSLAQGGYGYTF.

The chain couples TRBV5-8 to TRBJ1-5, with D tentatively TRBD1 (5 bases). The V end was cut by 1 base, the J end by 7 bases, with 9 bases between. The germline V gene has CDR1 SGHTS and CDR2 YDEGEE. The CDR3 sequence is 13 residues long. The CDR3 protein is CASSLYRDQPQHF. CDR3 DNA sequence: TGTGCCAGCAGCTTGTACCGGGACCAGCCCCAGCATTTT.

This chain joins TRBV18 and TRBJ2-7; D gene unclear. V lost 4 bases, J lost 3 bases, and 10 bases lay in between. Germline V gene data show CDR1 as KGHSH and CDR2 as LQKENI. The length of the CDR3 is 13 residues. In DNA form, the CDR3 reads TGTGCCAGCTCACTCACCGACGTCTACGAGCAGTACTTC. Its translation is CASSLTDVYEQYF.